This T cell receptor (beta chain) was profiled in a study of vaccination and CD4 T cells after COVID-19. This clonotype was recorded a few times. The antigen remains unidentified. Trimming cost V 1 base and J 4 bases, with 4 bases left between them. The CDR3 has 12 amino acids. CDR1 SGHTA and CDR2 FQGNSA come from the germline V gene. Stated treatment: roughly 11-day PBMC culture with coronavirus spike peptide pools or control peptides (ViraFEST assay). ViraFEST expanded antigen-specific T cells with peptide pools, then sequenced TCRs. Scientists ran DNA taken from cultured CD4+ T cells through the Oncomine TCR Beta short-read assay for sequencing. Someone extracted genomic DNA from cultured CD4+ T cells. MiXCR, applied by TCRdb to the PCR reads, yields one record per CDR3 protein. The sample holds about 10,000 distinct CDR3 sequences, about 53% seen once.

The chain uses TRBV7-2 and TRBJ2-5; no firm D call. This receptor was obtained from a human donor who had recovered from COVID-19. The sample comprised CD4+ T cells from blood, cultured in vitro. CDR3 protein: CASSLDRETQYF. Written as DNA, the CDR3 is TGTGCCAGCAGCTTAGACCGAGAGACCCAGTACTTC. The full variable domain, in which reference TRBV7-2 and TRBJ2-5 provide the parts outside the CDR3, is GAGVSQSPSNKVTEKGKDVELRCDPISGHTALYWYRQSLGQGLEFLIYFQGNSAPDKSGLPSDRFSAERTGGSVSTLTIQRTQQEDSAVYLCASSLDRETQYFGPGTRLLVL.